This T cell receptor beta chain emerged from a study of T cell changes during pregnancy in multiple sclerosis. As to this clone: The sample contains more than one DNA sequence encoding this CDR3.

Profiled with immunoSEQ multiplex PCR; TCRdb holds only in-frame clones, not every one. The sample consists of 65,000 to 80,000 clones, about 92% of them appearing once. Germline trimming cut 8 bases from V and 2 bases from J; bases unmatched to any gene: 9. The CDR3 spans 14 residues. CDR1 and CDR2 (germline): PRHDT, FYEKMQ (reference sequence). The chain uses TRBV13 and TRBJ2-7, with 7 nucleotides matching TRBD1. The sequence came from a female donor with multiple sclerosis, enrolled in a pregnancy study. Material: peripheral blood, obtained in the second trimester of pregnancy. The CDR3 DNA is TGTGCCAGCTCCTTGGGGCAGGGGGCCTACGAGCAGTACTTC. Translated, it gives CASSLGQGAYEQYF.